The 26 T cell receptor beta chains below were found in one sample sequenced in a study of CD8 T cells in ankylosing spondylitis. TCRdb re-derived calls from the 5' RACE reads in MiXCR, one entry per CDR3 protein. There are about 130,000 distinct CDR3 sequences in the sample; around 9% occur only once, and approximately 3.3% lies in the top ten. Sequenced input: blood, either unsorted or a sorted T cell fraction (not recorded which). Source of these receptors: a male donor with ankylosing spondylitis or in good health (not recorded which).

This clonotype showed up just a few times. CDR3 sequence reads: CATTPAAGGENTGELFF. CDR3 coding DNA: TGCGCCACCACGCCGGCGGCCGGGGGCGAAAACACCGGGGAGCTGTTTTTT. The V call is TRBV5-1, the J call TRBJ2-2; D might be TRBD1 or TRBD2, each matching 6 bases. This CDR3 comprises 17 residues. V lost 9 bases and J 2 bases, leaving 23 bases between the germline ends. Germline CDR1 reads SGHRS; CDR2 reads YFSETQ.

Turning to this clonotype: The junction differs from germline at one of its ends, possibly a read error. The chain uses TRBV12-3 or TRBV12-4 and TRBJ2-7; 14 bases fit TRBD2. The CDR3 runs 16 residues. CDR3 residues: CASSPRLAGGSYEHYF. DNA for the CDR3: TGTGCCAGCAGTCCGCGACTAGCGGGAGGGTCGTACGAGCATTACTTC.

V usage is TRBV20-1 and J usage is TRBJ2-6; D remains ambiguous. V dropped 0 bases and J dropped 9 bases, with 6 bases sitting between them. Germline V gives CDR1 DFQATT, CDR2 SNEGSKA (reference sequence). The CDR3 length is 12 residues. The CDR3 nucleotides read TGCAGTGCTAGAGATCCCAACAACGTCCTGACTTTC. Translated: CSARDPNNVLTF.

This clonotype appeared many times. The V gene is TRBV20-1, the J gene TRBJ1-1; 8 nucleotides align to TRBD1. J was trimmed by 3 bases and V by 4 bases; bases with no gene match: 7. The CDR3 extends over 14 amino acids. The germline gives CDR1 DFQATT, CDR2 SNEGSKA (reference sequence). CDR3 loop: CSAKSGGQHTEAFF. The CDR3, as DNA: TGCAGTGCTAAGTCAGGGGGCCAGCACACTGAAGCTTTCTTT.

This clonotype was counted ten times or more. The chain recombines TRBV7-2 with TRBJ2-4, with TRBD2 identical over 8 bases. The germline V gene encodes CDR1 SGHTA and CDR2 FQGNSA. This CDR3 is 16 amino acids long. V dropped 1 base and J dropped 3; count of bases not matched to a gene: 5. The CDR3 region has the DNA TGTGCCAGCAGCTTAGTTGGAGCGGGGGTCAAAAACATTCAGTACTTC. Translated, it gives CASSLVGAGVKNIQYF.

This clonotype was seen many times. This rearrangement joins TRBV7-9 to TRBJ2-1, with D hard to call. The CDR3 length is 15 residues. Trimming removed 6 bases at V and 9 bases at J, with 21 bases between. CDR1 is SEHNR and CDR2 is FQNEAQ in the germline V gene (reference sequence). This chain's CDR3 is CASSYPSLGGGEQFF. The DNA for the CDR3 is TGTGCCAGCAGTTATCCAAGTTTGGGTGGTGGTGAGCAGTTCTTC.

This clonotype was observed a handful of times. The chain joins TRBV6-2 or TRBV6-3 to TRBJ2-3; tentatively, D is TRBD1 or TRBD2 (5 bases each). Trimming cost V 5 bases and J 5 bases, with 20 bases left between them. Germline CDR1 MNHEY, CDR2 SVGEGT. The CDR3 loop spans 16 amino acids. CDR3 DNA: TGTGCCAGCAGTACTCCACCGGGACCAGGAGGAGATACGCAGTATTTT. It is translated as CASSTPPGPGGDTQYF.

This clonotype was counted many times. This chain links TRBV30 with TRBJ1-4, with D possibly matching TRBD1 (6 bases). This CDR3 is 13 amino acids long. Trimming shortened V by 5 bases and J by 5 bases, and 12 bases separated the two germline ends. Germline V lookup: CDR1 GTSNPN, CDR2 SVGIG (reference sequence). The CDR3 is CAWGGQKNEKLFF. The CDR3 DNA sequence: TGTGCCTGGGGAGGACAGAAGAATGAAAAACTGTTTTTT.

This clonotype was found many times. The chain uses TRBV12-3 or TRBV12-4 and TRBJ2-1; D is ambiguous. The CDR3 spans 11 residues. Between the trimmed V and J ends, which lost 4 bases and 6 bases, there was a span of 4 bases. In DNA, the CDR3 is TGTGCCAGCAGTTCAACCAATGAGCAGTTCTTC. Protein: CASSSTNEQFF.

This clonotype was counted a few times. The chain employs TRBV20-1 and TRBJ1-1, with TRBD1 matching over 7 bases. The V segment lost 5 bases and the J segment 4 bases; nucleotides outside the gene matches: 7. From germline, CDR1 is DFQATT and CDR2 SNEGSKA (reference sequence). This CDR3 has 13 residues. The CDR3 protein is CSAGQVFGTEAFF. Written as DNA, the CDR3 is TGCAGTGCTGGACAGGTTTTCGGCACTGAAGCTTTCTTT.

This clonotype was seen more than once but under ten times. V is TRBV4-3 and J is TRBJ2-7; D is unresolved. Looked up from germline, CDR1 is LGHNA and CDR2 is YSLEER. Trimming removed 0 bases at V and 0 bases at J, with 6 bases between. The CDR3 has 14 residues. The CDR3 here is CASSQDPDSYEQYF. CDR3 sequence (DNA): TGCGCCAGCAGCCAAGACCCCGACTCCTACGAGCAGTACTTC.

This clonotype has only a few counts. The chain uses TRBV14 and TRBJ2-1; 7 bases agree with TRBD1. V dropped 4 bases and J dropped 3; count of bases not matched to a gene: 6. CDR3 length: 15 amino acids. Germline V lookup: CDR1 SGHDN, CDR2 FVKESK. DNA for the CDR3: TGTGCCAGCAGCCCCCCGGGACAGATCTACAATGAGCAGTTCTTC. This codes for CASSPPGQIYNEQFF. The full variable domain, with the rest looked up from reference TRBV14 and TRBJ2-1, is EAGVTQFPSHSVIEKGQTVTLRCDPISGHDNLYWYRRVMGKEIKFLLHFVKESKQDESGMPNNRFLAERTGGTYSTLKVQPAELEDSGVYFCASSPPGQIYNEQFFGPGTRLTVL.

This clonotype has ten or more counts. The rearrangement links TRBV9 to TRBJ2-1, with 7 bases lining up with TRBD2. The CDR3 spans 13 residues. CDR1 and CDR2 (germline): SGDLS, YYNGEE. The V gene end was trimmed by 2 bases and the J gene end by 9 bases; junction bases not matched to a gene: 5. The CDR3 sequence is CASSVEIAGEQFF. The CDR3 DNA reads as TGTGCCAGCAGCGTCGAAATAGCGGGTGAGCAGTTCTTC.

This clonotype was found a few times. V usage is TRBV7-2 and J usage is TRBJ2-1, with TRBD2 matching 8 bases. The V gene's germline CDR1 is SGHTA and CDR2 FQGNSA. The CDR3 spans 15 residues. V shed 6 bases, J shed 6 bases, and the junction held 10 bases outside the gene matches. The CDR3 here is CASSTVGRAPNEQFF. CDR3 DNA sequence: TGTGCCAGCAGTACGGTCGGGAGGGCCCCCAATGAGCAGTTCTTC.

This clonotype has only a few counts. The V call is TRBV7-2, the J call TRBJ2-1; D is uncertain. The CDR3 is 13 amino acids. Germline V CDR1 and CDR2: SGHTA, FQGNSA. The V end lost 1 base, the J end lost 7 bases, and 8 bases lay between the germline ends. The CDR3 nucleotides read TGTGCCAGCAGCTTAGTCTTTGTAAATGAGCAGTTCTTC. Translating gives CASSLVFVNEQFF.

There are many counts of this clonotype. This chain joins TRBV29-1 and TRBJ2-1, with TRBD2 matching over 8 bases. The CDR3 contains 17 residues. V was pared by 6 bases and J by 6 bases, with 19 bases of the junction left unmatched. From germline, CDR1 is SQVTM and CDR2 ANQGSEA. CDR3 nucleotide sequence: TGCAGCGTGGGACGGGGCGATTTGAGCGGGAGAGGCAATGAGCAGTTCTTC. As protein: CSVGRGDLSGRGNEQFF.

This clonotype was counted many times. This chain links TRBV7-8 with TRBJ2-1, with D possibly TRBD1 on 6 matching bases. The CDR3 runs 13 residues. CDR1 SGHVS and CDR2 FQNEAQ come from the germline V gene. Deletions cut 3 bases from V and 8 bases from J, with 11 bases between. CDR3: CASSFDRRDEQFF. The CDR3 DNA reads TGTGCCAGCAGCTTCGACAGGCGGGATGAGCAGTTCTTC.

This clonotype showed up many times. V is TRBV5-1 and J is TRBJ2-7, with 9 positions matching TRBD1. This CDR3 region has 16 residues. Germline V gene sequence: CDR1 SGHRS, CDR2 YFSETQ. V lost 4 bases and J lost 6; bases outside the gene matches: 14. The CDR3 bases are TGCGCCAGCAGCACCCACCGGGACAGGGTTTTAGCCGAGCAGTACTTC. This gives the protein CASSTHRDRVLAEQYF.

The sample holds many counts of this clonotype. The chain uses TRBV12-3 or TRBV12-4 and TRBJ2-1, with 10 bases identical to TRBD2. With 5 bases clipped from V and 6 bases from J, the junction kept 10 bases outside the gene matches. The CDR3 loop spans 16 amino acids. The CDR3, as DNA: TGTGCCAGCAGTCCCCAGACTAGCGGGTATGGCAATGAGCAGTTCTTC. It specifies CASSPQTSGYGNEQFF.

V is TRBV28 and J is TRBJ2-2; 7 bases line up with TRBD2. V gave up 2 bases and J gave up 7 bases; unmatched junction bases: 4. Germline V gene data show CDR1 as MDHEN and CDR2 as SYDVKM. This CDR3 has 14 amino acids. Written as DNA, the CDR3 is TGTGCCAGCAGTTTACCGGGAGGAGTCGGGGAGCTGTTTTTT. Residues: CASSLPGGVGELFF.

The table lists this clonotype with a few counts. This chain uses TRBV6-1 with TRBJ2-5, with D possibly called TRBD1 or TRBD2 (5 bases each). V was clipped by 2 bases and J by 5 bases, with 18 bases between them. Germline lookup yields CDR1 MNHNS and CDR2 SASEGT. CDR3 length: 16 amino acids. The CDR3 loop is CASSESLMGDVETQYF. CDR3 coding DNA: TGTGCCAGCAGTGAATCGCTTATGGGGGACGTTGAGACCCAGTACTTC.

This clonotype was picked up many times. An end of the junction differs from the germline gene, which may be a read error. V gene TRBV7-6 combines with J gene TRBJ1-1; D might be TRBD1 (6 bases). The CDR3 runs to 13 residues. The V gene's germline CDR1 is SGHVS and CDR2 FNYEAQ. The CDR3 protein is CASSLAGVTEAFF. The CDR3 nucleotides are TGTGCCAGCAGCCTAGCAGGGGTCACTGAAGCTTTCTTT.

The chain is built from TRBV29-1 and TRBJ1-1; maybe TRBD1 (6 bases). The germline V gene has CDR1 SQVTM and CDR2 ANQGSEA. This CDR3 has 14 amino acids. V was clipped by 4 bases and J by 0 bases, with 12 bases between them. Here the CDR3 reads CSVGAGDMNTEAFF. The CDR3 nucleotides read TGCAGCGTTGGGGCAGGGGACATGAACACTGAAGCTTTCTTT.

Many counts were recorded for this clonotype. This CDR3 is CASSYSGGVETQYF. The DNA of the CDR3 is TGTGCCAGCAGTTACTCCGGTGGCGTGGAGACCCAGTACTTC. The chain combines TRBV6-5 with TRBJ2-5; the D is unclear. The germline V gene encodes CDR1 MNHEY and CDR2 SVGAGI. This CDR3 is built from 14 residues. The V and J ends lost 0 bases and 5 bases respectively, with 10 bases between them.

J is TRBJ2-3 and V is TRBV7-9; 13 bases map to TRBD2. Germline CDR1 and CDR2: SEHNR and FQNEAQ (reference sequence). The CDR3 is made up of 19 amino acids. The junction had 13 bases not matched to a gene; V was cut back by 3 bases and J by 4 bases. The CDR3 loop reads CASSFTTGTSGTRADTQYF. Written as DNA, the CDR3 is TGTGCCAGCAGCTTCACGACCGGGACTAGCGGGACCCGGGCAGATACGCAGTATTTT.

Many counts were recorded for this clonotype. The genes are TRBV5-6 and TRBJ2-6; 8 bases map to TRBD1. V trimming: 0 bases; J trimming: 0 bases; junction bases outside the gene matches: 2. The V gene's germline CDR1 is SGHDT and CDR2 YYEEEE. The CDR3 spans 17 residues. The CDR3 loop is CASSLGQGTSGANVLTF. DNA for the CDR3: TGTGCCAGCAGCTTGGGACAGGGGACCTCTGGGGCCAACGTCCTGACTTTC.